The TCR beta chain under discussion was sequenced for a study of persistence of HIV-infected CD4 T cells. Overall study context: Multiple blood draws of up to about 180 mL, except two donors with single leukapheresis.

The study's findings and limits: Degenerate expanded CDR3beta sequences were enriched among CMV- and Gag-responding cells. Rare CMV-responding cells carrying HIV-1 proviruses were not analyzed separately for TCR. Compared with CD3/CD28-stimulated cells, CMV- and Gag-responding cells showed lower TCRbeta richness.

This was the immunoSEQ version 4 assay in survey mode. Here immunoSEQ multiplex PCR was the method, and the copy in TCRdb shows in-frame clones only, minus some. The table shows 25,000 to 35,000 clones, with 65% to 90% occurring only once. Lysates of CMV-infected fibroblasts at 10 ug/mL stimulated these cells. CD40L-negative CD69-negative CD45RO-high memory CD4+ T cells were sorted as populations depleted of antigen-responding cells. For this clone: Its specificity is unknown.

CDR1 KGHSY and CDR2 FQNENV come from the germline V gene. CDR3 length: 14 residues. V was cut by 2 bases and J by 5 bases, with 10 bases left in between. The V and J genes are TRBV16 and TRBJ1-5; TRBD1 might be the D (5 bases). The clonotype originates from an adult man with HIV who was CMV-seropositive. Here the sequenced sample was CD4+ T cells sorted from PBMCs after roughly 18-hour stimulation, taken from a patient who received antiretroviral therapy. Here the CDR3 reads CASSQNRLDQPQHF. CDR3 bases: TGTGCCAGCAGCCAAAACAGGTTGGATCAGCCCCAGCATTTT.